A single sample gave rise to the 5 T cell receptor beta chains below, sequenced in a study of molecular identifiers for immune sequencing clone quantification. TCRdb recomputed calls from the PCR reads with MiXCR, one row per CDR3 protein. The repertoire consists of over 65,000 distinct CDR3 sequences, with about 23% occurring once and the leading ten covering 0.7% to 0.8%. The sequenced material came from naive CD8+ T cells from blood, with Jurkat cell RNA spiked in. The subset is: FACS-sorted CD8+CD4-CCR7+CD45RA+ naive T cells. All receptors derive from a human donor in good health. Some libraries in this study had Jurkat cell RNA spiked in.

Points on this clonotype: It may be a read error: a sequence one base away is much more abundant. This CDR3 is CTSSQVGGTREAFF. CDR3 sequence (DNA): TGCACCAGCAGCCAAGTAGGTGGGACCAGAGAAGCTTTCTTT. The chain combines TRBV4-3 with TRBJ1-1; TRBD1 is a possible D gene (5 bases). This CDR3 region has 14 residues. Germline lookup yields CDR1 LGHNA and CDR2 YSLEER.

This chain links TRBV29-1 with TRBJ2-1, with 9 bases matching TRBD2. V lost 1 base, J lost 4 bases, and 8 bases stayed unmatched. Germline-derived CDR1 and CDR2 are SQVTM and ANQGSEA. The CDR3 is made up of 16 amino acids. DNA for the CDR3: TGCAGCGTTGAAGTCCCAGCGGGAGGTCTTTACAATGAGCAGTTCTTC. Residues: CSVEVPAGGLYNEQFF.

This rearrangement joins TRBV4-2 to TRBJ2-7, with D possibly being TRBD1 (6 bases). Trimming cost V 1 base and J 2 bases, with 12 bases left between them. CDR1 and CDR2 from the germline V gene are LGHNA and YNFKEQ. The CDR3 runs to 15 residues. CDR3 sequence reads: CASSQGMAGAYEQYF. CDR3 bases: TGTGCCAGCAGCCAAGGGATGGCAGGGGCCTACGAGCAGTACTTC.

The rearrangement joins TRBV14 to TRBJ1-1; 12 bases match TRBD1. The CDR3 covers 16 residues. The germline CDR1 and CDR2 sequences are SGHDN and FVKESK. The V and J ends lost 6 bases and 7 bases, in that order; junction bases with no gene match: 12. The CDR3 sequence is CASSLARGTGGNEAFF. CDR3 DNA sequence: TGTGCCAGCAGTCTCGCAAGAGGGACAGGGGGCAATGAAGCTTTCTTT.

A few counts support this clonotype. A much larger clone is a single base away; this may be a read error. The chain recombines TRBV12-3 or TRBV12-4 with TRBJ1-5; tentatively, D is TRBD1 (5 bases). The CDR3 runs 15 residues. Trimming shortened V by 4 bases and J by 7 bases, and 17 bases separated the two germline ends. The CDR3 DNA follows: TGTGCCAGCAGTTCGGTTCAGGGAAGAGGACAGCCCCAGCATTTT. This sequence encodes CASSSVQGRGQPQHF.